This T cell receptor (beta chain) was retrieved from a study of OX40 agonist ivuxolimab in advanced cancers. Blood was sampled at baseline, cycle 4 day 1, and cycle 7 day 1. The ends lost 1 base at V and 7 bases at J; junction bases unmatched: 6. The germline V gene has CDR1 LGHNA and CDR2 YNFKEQ. The CDR3 has 15 residues. Note on this clone: Its matching antigen is unknown.

Produced via immunoSEQ multiplex PCR; TCRdb's table is partial and in-frame only. The sample has about 86,000 clones; 87% are singletons. Study-wide findings and caveats: Clones of CD4+ and CD8+ blood T cells grew by week 6 at doses of 0.1 to 3.0 mg/kg. Fewer expanded clones were found on average in CD4+ than in CD8+ T cells.

V is TRBV4-2 and J is TRBJ1-5; 8 bases agree with TRBD1. The sequence was obtained from an adult with an advanced solid tumor such as melanoma, head and neck, liver or kidney cancer. The material was CD4+ or CD8+ T cells sorted from blood, obtained in a trial of the OX40 agonist ivuxolimab. The CDR3 spells CASSQVRTGMQPQHF. For the CDR3, the DNA is TGTGCCAGCAGCCAAGTGAGGACAGGGATGCAGCCCCAGCATTTT.